Presented here are 3 T cell receptor beta chains from one specimen sequenced in a study of identifying expanded T cells in peripheral blood (dated by TCRdb to the late 2010s). Library preparation was by the immunoSEQ multiplex PCR assay. Sourced from immuneACCESS, this table was stored by TCRdb with only in-frame sequences that have V and J called. A share of the clones is absent; for the studies checked, an unresolved V gene accounts for under half, and the remainder has no known explanation. This sample holds approximately 94,000 clones; over 80% were observed only once. About 6% of the sample comes from the top ten. Specimen: blood. These receptors all come from a person between 18 and 75 years old in good health.

The V gene is TRBV9, the J gene TRBJ2-5, with a tentative D call TRBD1 (6 bases). Germline values: CDR1 SGDLS, CDR2 YYNGEE. The CDR3 spans 14 residues. Trimming removed 4 bases at V and 5 bases at J, with 15 bases between. Here the CDR3 reads CASSPQGSGETQYF. The CDR3 DNA is TGTGCCAGCAGCCCTCAGGGGAGTGGGGAGACCCAGTACTTC.

V usage is TRBV5-4 and J usage is TRBJ2-3; 8 nucleotides line up with TRBD1. Unmatched junction bases numbered 13, after V lost 4 bases and J lost 6 bases. This CDR3 has 16 amino acids. The germline gives CDR1 SGHNT, CDR2 YYREEE (reference sequence). The CDR3 loop reads CASSVPSGGASDTQYF. The CDR3 nucleotides read TGTGCCAGCAGCGTGCCCTCAGGGGGCGCTTCGGATACGCAGTATTTT.

V usage is TRBV11-2 and J usage is TRBJ1-3; D gene ambiguous. With 5 bases removed from V and 0 bases from J, the gap between germline ends came to 14 bases. This CDR3 spans 16 amino acids. From germline, CDR1 is SGHAT and CDR2 FQNNGV. The CDR3 protein is CASSPAAGNSGNTIYF. CDR3 nucleotide sequence: TGTGCCAGCAGCCCCGCCGCGGGCAACTCTGGAAACACCATATATTTT. The full variable domain, completed using reference TRBV11-2 and TRBJ1-3, is EAGVAQSPRYKIIEKRQSVAFWCNPISGHATLYWYQQILGQGPKLLIQFQNNGVVDDSQLPKDRFSAERLKGVDSTLKIQPAKLEDSAVYLCASSPAAGNSGNTIYFGEGSWLTVV.